The clone carrying this T cell receptor (beta chain) was counted ten times or more. Its antigen remains unidentified. Germline CDR1 reads SGHAT; CDR2 reads FQNNGV. The V and J ends lost 5 bases and 7 bases respectively, with 12 bases between them. The CDR3 loop spans 13 amino acids. The source material, RNA transcripts, was used to amplify TCR beta CDR3 regions. HTBI primers drove first-round RT-PCR of the TCR CDR3. TCRdb analysed the multiplex PCR reads with MiXCR anew, one entry per CDR3 protein. The repertoire holds nearly 250,000 distinct CDR3 sequences, about 15% seen once, with around 28% in the top ten. This sample stems from a study of T cells in Graves' hyperthyroidism and ophthalmopathy. Study-level findings and limits: Most thyroid clonotypes with frequency above 0.001 were detected in blood.

The gene calls are TRBV11-2 and TRBJ1-5; possibly TRBD1 for D (5 bases). What was sequenced was blood. The TCR comes from a woman under 30 with Graves' ophthalmopathy. This CDR3 reads CASSAVAGQPQHF. CDR3 DNA: TGTGCCAGCAGCGCCGTAGCAGGGCAGCCCCAGCATTTT.